These T cell receptor beta chains were read from a single sample in a study of regulatory T cells in long-lasting Graves disease. MiXCR, applied by TCRdb to the multiplex PCR reads, yields one record per CDR3 protein. The sample has about 470,000 distinct CDR3 sequences, 20% to 25% seen once. The input for sequencing was peripheral blood mononuclear cells (PBMCs), taken when the disease was refractory, from a patient treated with antithyroid drugs. The receptors originated from a female donor with Graves disease. CDR3s include the opening cysteine and the closing phenylalanine or tryptophan. A D gene is named only where the DNA matches it firmly.

>TRBV4-1|TRBJ2-5|NA
CASSLTGVAGIQETQYF
>TRBV28|TRBJ1-4|TRBD1
CASSFNRGPGWTNEKLFF
>TRBV5-6|TRBJ2-3|TRBD2
CASSFLGTSGTDTQYF
>TRBV28|TRBJ1-6|TRBD1
CASSSTGHSPLHF
>TRBV29-1|TRBJ2-3|NA
CSVGGTDTQYF
>TRBV7-2|TRBJ2-5|NA
CASSLWGPAQETQYF
>TRBV7-9|TRBJ2-7|TRBD1
CASSLSGQGNHEQYF
>TRBV7-8|TRBJ1-1|TRBD1
CASSSRRDRNTEAFF
>TRBV28|TRBJ1-4|NA
CATGVRPDEKLFF
>TRBV28|TRBJ2-7|TRBD2
CASSLLKGLAGAGEQYF
>TRBV28|TRBJ2-7|TRBD2
CASSSDAGRGGRGYEQYF
>TRBV7-9|TRBJ1-2|NA
CASSLGTFVSAGYTF
>TRBV28|TRBJ2-7|NA
CASRYRSYEQYF
>TRBV19|TRBJ1-5|NA
CASRPLGPSYNQPQHF
>TRBV13|TRBJ1-1|NA
CASSLMMVPGTEAFF
>TRBV19|TRBJ1-3|NA
CASSSGRFSGNTIYF
>TRBV30|TRBJ2-7|TRBD1
CAWFQPGQGYEQYF
>TRBV20-1|TRBJ1-4|NA
CSARDGRPDEKLFF
>TRBV28|TRBJ1-2|NA
CASSSPPGVQVYGYTF
>TRBV7-8|TRBJ2-2|NA
CASSETTSTGELFF